Each of the 2 T cell receptor beta chains below was sequenced from the same sample in a study of T cell changes during pregnancy in multiple sclerosis. Assay used: immunoSEQ multiplex PCR; TCRdb lists only in-frame clones, some missing. The data contain some 60,000 clones, 92% of them singletons. The material was peripheral blood, obtained in the second trimester of pregnancy. These receptors originate from a female donor in good health, enrolled as a control in a pregnancy study.

This chain joins TRBV20-1 and TRBJ2-5; D is unresolved. Germline values: CDR1 DFQATT, CDR2 SNEGSKA (reference sequence). The ends were cut back, 6 bases at V and 5 bases at J, with 10 bases in the middle. The CDR3 totals 11 residues. CDR3 residues: CSAVHRETQYF. The CDR3 DNA follows: TGCAGTGCAGTTCACCGGGAGACCCAGTACTTC.

The genes are TRBV6-5 and TRBJ2-7; TRBD1 agrees at 10 bases. Germline loops: CDR1 MNHEY, CDR2 SVGAGI. The ends lost 7 bases at V and 4 bases at J; junction bases unmatched: 4. The CDR3 has 13 amino acids. The CDR3 is CASTRTGGYEQYF. Here the CDR3 DNA reads TGTGCCAGCACAAGGACAGGGGGGTACGAGCAGTACTTC.